This is a list of T cell receptor beta chains from one sample in a study of blood T cell repertoires in COVID-19. Here immunoSEQ multiplex PCR was the method, and the copy in TCRdb shows in-frame clones only, minus some. This repertoire shows 230,000 or so clones, around four fifths found once; its top ten account for 20%. Sequencing used peripheral blood. The receptors stem from a man between 25 and 39 years old with active or convalescent COVID-19. Both conserved end residues are part of each CDR3. The D gene is left open where the match is weak. Rows may omit the clone size; those that give it use once, few, many or a size class.

TRBJ2-1,NA,NA,TRBV4-2,TGTGCCAGCAGGGGAGCTAATGAGCAGTTCTTC,CASRGANEQFF
TRBJ2-2,NA,NA,TRBV13,TGTGCCAGCAGCTTAGTCGGAGGGGGCTTCACCGGGGAGCTGTTTTTT,CASSLVGGGFTGELFF
TRBJ1-1,NA,NA,TRBV5-1,TGCGCCAGCAGCTCCCTGACAGTAAACACTGAAGCTTTCTTT,CASSSLTVNTEAFF
TRBJ1-1,NA,NA,TRBV7-2,TGTGCCAGCAGCCCGTTCGCGGGTCAAGCTTTCTTT,CASSPFAGQAFF
TRBJ1-2,NA,few,TRBV20-1,TGCAGTACAAACAGGCATGGCTACACCTTC,CSTNRHGYTF
TRBJ2-7,NA,NA,TRBV5-1,TGCGCCAGCAGCTCCCGGGACTCGGGAAGGCAGTACTTC,CASSSRDSGRQYF
TRBJ2-1,NA,few,TRBV7-3,TGTGCCAGCAGCTCGACTACGACCAATGAGCAGTTCTTC,CASSSTTTNEQFF
TRBJ2-7,TRBD2,NA,TRBV4-2,TGTGCCAGCCGGAGGATCGGACTAGCGGCCGAGCAGTACTTC,CASRRIGLAAEQYF
TRBJ2-5,TRBD2,NA,TRBV6-6,TGTGCCAGCAGGGGGACTAGCGGGAGTCGAGGGGAGACCCAGTACTTC,CASRGTSGSRGETQYF
TRBJ2-3,NA,NA,TRBV6-2/TRBV6-3,TGTGCCAGCAGTCCGACAGGACGGACAGATACGCAGTATTTT,CASSPTGRTDTQYF
TRBJ1-1,NA,few,TRBV28,TGTGCCAGCAGTCCTCCGAGAGGGATGAACACTGAAGCTTTCTTT,CASSPPRGMNTEAFF
TRBJ2-7,TRBD2,NA,TRBV3-1/TRBV3-2,TGTGCCAGCAGCCAAGATAATCGGGGGGGCTACGAGCAGTACTTC,CASSQDNRGGYEQYF
TRBJ1-1,NA,NA,TRBV20-1,TGCAGTGCTAGAGATAATTCTGAAGCTTTCTTT,CSARDNSEAFF